These 25 T cell receptor beta chains share one sample of origin, sequenced in a study of T-cell memory formation after mild COVID-19. TCRdb analysed the 5' RACE reads with MiXCR anew, one entry per CDR3 protein. The data show around 250,000 distinct CDR3 sequences, with roughly 17% seen just once and roughly 24% held by the top ten. Sample: PBMCs or a T cell subset sorted from them (not recorded which). The origin of the receptors is a man aged 18 to 35 who had mild COVID-19 (a few samples of this study predate the infection). Cell type and time point are not known.

This clonotype was found many times. V usage is TRBV12-3 or TRBV12-4 and J usage is TRBJ2-3; unclear D gene. The CDR3 length is 15 residues. V was shortened by 2 bases and J by 6 bases, with 15 bases between the two germline ends. The CDR3 protein is CASSLHAAVPDTQYF. The CDR3 nucleotides are TGTGCCAGCAGTTTACACGCTGCGGTACCTGATACGCAGTATTTT.

This clonotype appeared a few times. The V gene is TRBV20-1, the J gene TRBJ1-6; TRBD1 aligns across 9 bases. The CDR3 runs 13 residues. V was clipped by 6 bases and J by 7 bases; unmatched bases: 4. From germline, CDR1 is DFQATT and CDR2 SNEGSKA (reference sequence). The CDR3 DNA reads TGCAGTGCCCAGGGACAGGGAAATTCACCCCTCCACTTT. This codes for CSAQGQGNSPLHF.

This clonotype was seen more than once but under ten times. CDR3 DNA: TGCGCCAGCAGCCCCCGGGACAGGGGAGCCACTGAAGCTTTCTTT. It yields the protein CASSPRDRGATEAFF. The gene calls are TRBV5-1 and TRBJ1-1; 10 bases line up with TRBD1. CDR1 and CDR2 from the germline V gene are SGHRS and YFSETQ. V lost 4 bases and J lost 4; bases outside the gene matches: 7. This CDR3 comprises 15 residues.

Only a few counts were recorded for this clonotype. The chain employs TRBV6-2 or TRBV6-3 and TRBJ2-2; D gene uncertain. This CDR3 region has 11 residues. Germline V gene lookup returns CDR1 MNHEY and CDR2 SVGEGT. V was cut by 5 bases and J by 4 bases, with 2 bases left in between. DNA for the CDR3: TGTGCCAGCAGTACCACCGGGGAGCTGTTTTTT. Translating it yields CASSTTGELFF.

The chain uses TRBV6-6 and TRBJ2-1, with 8 bases that match TRBD1. This CDR3 is built from 15 residues. Germline assignment: CDR1 MNHNY and CDR2 SVGAGI (reference sequence). Losses at the gene ends were 2 bases for V and 4 bases for J; bases not matched to a gene: 4. The CDR3, as DNA: TGTGCCAGCAGTTACCAGGGGGCGTTTTACAATGAGCAGTTCTTC. This encodes CASSYQGAFYNEQFF.

This clonotype was counted a few times. The V gene is TRBV9, the J gene TRBJ2-5, with D tentatively TRBD2 (5 bases). The CDR3 runs to 13 residues. Germline V gene lookup returns CDR1 SGDLS and CDR2 YYNGEE. V was cut by 0 bases and J by 4 bases, with 7 bases left in between. The CDR3 protein is CASSVAEAETQYF. In DNA, the CDR3 is TGTGCCAGCAGCGTAGCGGAGGCAGAGACCCAGTACTTC.

The rearrangement joins TRBV5-4 to TRBJ2-7, with D maybe TRBD1 (6 bases). The CDR3 extends over 15 amino acids. The V gene's germline CDR1 is SGHNT and CDR2 YYREEE (reference sequence). The V end was cut by 3 bases, the J end by 5 bases, with 18 bases between. The CDR3 region is CASSSAERGHHEQYF. The DNA for the CDR3 is TGTGCCAGCAGCTCGGCCGAGAGGGGACACCACGAGCAGTACTTC.

This clonotype was counted only a few times. CDR3 loop: CASRYSGGAFNEQFF. The CDR3 nucleotides are TGTGCCAGCAGATATAGCGGGGGGGCGTTCAATGAGCAGTTCTTC. This sequence joins TRBV3-1 and TRBJ2-1; TRBD2 agrees at 11 bases. Per the germline V gene, CDR1 is LGHDT and CDR2 is YNNKEL (reference sequence). The CDR3 spans 15 residues. J was trimmed by 6 bases and V by 6 bases; bases with no gene match: 7.

This clonotype has a handful of counts. The J gene is TRBJ1-2, the V gene TRBV7-9, with a weak D call TRBD1 (6 bases). The germline V gene has CDR1 SEHNR and CDR2 FQNEAQ (reference sequence). V dropped 5 bases and J dropped 4 bases, with 14 bases sitting between them. The CDR3 is 14 amino acids. CDR3 sequence: CASSRDTRGYGYTF. The CDR3 nucleotides read TGTGCCAGCAGCCGGGACACTCGAGGCTATGGCTACACCTTC. The variable domain in full, with the rest retrieved from reference TRBV7-9 and TRBJ1-2, is DTGVSQNPRHKITKRGQNVTFRCDPISEHNRLYWYRQTLGQGPEFLTYFQNEAQLEKSRLLSDRFSAERPKGSFSTLEIQRTEQGDSAMYLCASSRDTRGYGYTFGSGTRLTVV.

The chain has TRBV7-2 and TRBJ2-3; TRBD1 matches 7 bases. Germline V CDR1 and CDR2: SGHTA, FQGNSA. V lost 5 bases to trimming and J lost 6 bases; unmatched junction nucleotides: 5. The CDR3 is 13 residues long. CDR3 nucleotides: TGTGCCAGCAGCGCACTCAGGGGGGATACGCAGTATTTT. Translated, it gives CASSALRGDTQYF.

The J gene is TRBJ2-2, the V gene TRBV5-1; D is possibly TRBD2 (6 bases). This CDR3 is 15 amino acids long. Germline V lookup: CDR1 SGHRS, CDR2 YFSETQ. The ends were cut back, 6 bases at V and 0 bases at J, with 12 bases in the middle. CDR3 protein: CASNFAGPNTGELFF. CDR3 in DNA: TGCGCCAGCAATTTTGCGGGACCGAACACCGGGGAGCTGTTTTTT. The full variable domain, its missing parts supplied by reference TRBV5-1 and TRBJ2-2, is KAGVTQTPRYLIKTRGQQVTLSCSPISGHRSVSWYQQTPGQGLQFLFEYFSETQRNKGNFPGRFSGRQFSNSRSEMNVSTLELGDSALYLCASNFAGPNTGELFFGEGSRLTVL.

The chain carries TRBV6-2 or TRBV6-3 and TRBJ2-5, with 9 bases that match TRBD1. Trimming took 7 bases from V and 1 from J; bases not matched to a gene: 4. Per the germline V gene, CDR1 is MNHEY and CDR2 is SVGEGT. CDR3 length equals 14 residues. The CDR3 coding sequence is TGTGCCAGCAACTCGGACAGGGGCCAAGAGACCCAGTACTTC. Its translation is CASNSDRGQETQYF.

The chain couples TRBV12-3 or TRBV12-4 to TRBJ2-2; 7 bases fit TRBD1. Trimming at V came to 5 bases and at J to 4 bases, leaving 4 bases not matched to a gene. CDR3 length: 14 amino acids. CDR3 in amino acids: CASSRNRGTGELFF. The CDR3 coding sequence is TGTGCCAGCAGTCGTAACAGGGGCACCGGGGAGCTGTTTTTT.

The chain uses TRBV11-2 and TRBJ2-3; D is undetermined. Per germline, CDR1 SGHAT and CDR2 FQNNGV. The CDR3 is 16 amino acids. Trimming stripped 4 bases from V and 2 bases from J, with 16 bases between. Written as DNA, the CDR3 is TGTGCCAGCAGCTCGTTTCCGTTGATGCCCACAGATACGCAGTATTTT. It specifies CASSSFPLMPTDTQYF. Variable domain in full (rest from reference TRBV11-2 and TRBJ2-3): EAGVAQSPRYKIIEKRQSVAFWCNPISGHATLYWYQQILGQGPKLLIQFQNNGVVDDSQLPKDRFSAERLKGVDSTLKIQPAKLEDSAVYLCASSSFPLMPTDTQYFGPGTRLTVL.

V usage is TRBV7-3 and J usage is TRBJ2-1, with 8 positions matching TRBD2. Germline assignment: CDR1 SGHTA and CDR2 FQGTGA. The CDR3 covers 14 residues. The V segment lost 5 bases and the J segment 12 bases; nucleotides outside the gene matches: 12. The chain's CDR3 is CASSNGPGGFGQFF. For the CDR3, the DNA is TGTGCCAGCAGCAACGGACCGGGGGGGTTCGGGCAGTTCTTC.

This clonotype occurred a few times. The rearrangement joins TRBV7-3 to TRBJ2-3; D not resolved. The CDR3 length is 13 residues. CDR1 is SGHTA and CDR2 is FQGTGA in the germline V gene. With 5 bases removed from V and 10 bases from J, the gap between germline ends came to 16 bases. CDR3 coding DNA: TGTGCCAGCAGCCCTTACTATGGATCGTCGCAGTATTTT. This encodes CASSPYYGSSQYF.

This clonotype is labeled medium-sized. The rearrangement uses TRBV5-1 and TRBJ2-7; 8 bases match TRBD1. The J segment lost 6 bases and the V segment lost 2 bases, leaving 4 bases of the junction unmatched. The CDR3 has 13 residues. The germline CDR1 and CDR2 sequences are SGHRS and YFSETQ. The CDR3 bases are TGCGCCAGCAGCTTTGGACAGGGCAGCGAGCAGTACTTC. This encodes CASSFGQGSEQYF.

The V gene is TRBV29-1, the J gene TRBJ2-7; 7 bases are shared with TRBD1. The CDR3 runs 16 residues. The trim removed 4 bases at V and 2 bases at J, leaving 14 bases unmatched. Germline lookup yields CDR1 SQVTM and CDR2 ANQGSEA. The CDR3 nucleotides are TGCAGCGTTGGTGGGGAGTCGACAGGGCATCCCTACGAGCAGTACTTC. Its translation is CSVGGESTGHPYEQYF.

The chain combines TRBV18 with TRBJ2-3, with D possibly TRBD2 on 5 matching bases. There are 16 residues in the CDR3. With 2 bases removed from V and 1 base from J, the gap between germline ends came to 13 bases. CDR1 and CDR2 (germline): KGHSH, LQKENI. The CDR3 coding sequence is TGTGCCAGCTCACCAATAGGCCCCGGGGGCACAGATACGCAGTATTTT. This translates into CASSPIGPGGTDTQYF. The full variable domain, its missing parts supplied by reference TRBV18 and TRBJ2-3, is NAGVMQNPRHLVRRRGQEARLRCSPMKGHSHVYWYRQLPEEGLKFMVYLQKENIIDESGMPKERFSAEFPKEGPSILRIQQVVRGDSAAYFCASSPIGPGGTDTQYFGPGTRLTVL.

A few counts support this clonotype. This rearrangement joins TRBV7-9 to TRBJ1-4; possible D gene TRBD1, 5 bases. V lost 1 base, J lost 0 bases, and 9 bases lay in between. Germline assignment: CDR1 SEHNR and CDR2 FQNEAQ (reference sequence). The CDR3 sequence is 16 residues long. The CDR3, as DNA: TGTGCCAGCAGCTTAGGATGGGACGCAACTAATGAAAAACTGTTTTTT. Protein sequence: CASSLGWDATNEKLFF.

V is TRBV27 and J is TRBJ2-7; 9 bases are shared with TRBD1. Trimming removed 2 bases from V and 2 bases from J; junction bases left unmatched: 4. Germline values: CDR1 MNHEY, CDR2 SMNVEV (reference sequence). This CDR3 comprises 15 residues. Here the CDR3 DNA reads TGTGCCAGCAGTTTAGATTGGGACAGGGCCTACGAGCAGTACTTC. Translated, it gives CASSLDWDRAYEQYF.

The chain employs TRBV3-1 and TRBJ1-4; D ambiguous. The CDR3 has 14 amino acids. Trimming shortened V by 0 bases and J by 7 bases, and 9 bases separated the two germline ends. Germline assignment: CDR1 LGHDT and CDR2 YNNKEL (reference sequence). The CDR3 coding sequence is TGTGCCAGCAGCCAAGAAAGCCCCCCTGAAAAACTGTTTTTT. This encodes CASSQESPPEKLFF.

A few counts support this clonotype. The chain joins TRBV6-2 or TRBV6-3 to TRBJ2-5; 7 bases align to TRBD1. V trimming: 4 bases; J trimming: 2 bases; junction bases outside the gene matches: 10. Germline V CDR1 and CDR2: MNHEY, SVGEGT. The CDR3 is 16 residues long. CDR3 DNA sequence: TGTGCCAGCAGTTTTAGACGCGGACAGGCGCAAGAGACCCAGTACTTC. This gives the protein CASSFRRGQAQETQYF.

This clonotype was counted many times. The chain couples TRBV2 to TRBJ2-5; TRBD2 matches 9 bases. CDR3 length: 15 residues. V lost 4 bases and J lost 2; bases outside the gene matches: 5. CDR1 is SNHLY, CDR2 FYNNEI, per germline. CDR3 region: CASSGGSGGQETQYF. CDR3 DNA sequence: TGTGCCAGCAGTGGGGGTAGCGGGGGACAAGAGACCCAGTACTTC.

The gene calls are TRBV5-1 and TRBJ2-5; D ambiguous. CDR3 size: 13 residues. CDR1 is SGHRS and CDR2 is YFSETQ in the germline V gene. Trimming stripped 1 base from V and 5 bases from J, with 9 bases between. CDR3 in amino acids: CASSLSPGETQYF. Written as DNA, the CDR3 is TGCGCCAGCAGCTTGTCACCCGGGGAGACCCAGTACTTC.